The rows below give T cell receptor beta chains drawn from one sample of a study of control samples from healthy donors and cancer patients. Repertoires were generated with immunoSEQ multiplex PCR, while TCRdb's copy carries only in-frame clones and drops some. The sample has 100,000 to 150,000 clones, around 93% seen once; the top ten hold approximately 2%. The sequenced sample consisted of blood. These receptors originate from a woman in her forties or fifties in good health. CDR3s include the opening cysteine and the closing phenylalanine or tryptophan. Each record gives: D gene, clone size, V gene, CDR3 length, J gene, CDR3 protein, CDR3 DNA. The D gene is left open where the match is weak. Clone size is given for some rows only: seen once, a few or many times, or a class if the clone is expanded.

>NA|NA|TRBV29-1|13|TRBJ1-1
CSVWVVSVAEAFF
TGCAGCGTGTGGGTAGTTAGTGTCGCTGAAGCTTTCTTT
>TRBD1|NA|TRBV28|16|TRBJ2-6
CASSGGGQGQSNVLTF
TGTGCCAGCAGTGGCGGGGGACAGGGGCAGTCGAATGTCCTGACTTTC
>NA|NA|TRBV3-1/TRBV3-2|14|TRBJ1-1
CASSHGGANTEAFF
TGTGCCAGCAGCCACGGTGGGGCGAACACTGAAGCTTTCTTT
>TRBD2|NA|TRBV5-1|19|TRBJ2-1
CASSIGTSGGPSSYNEQFF
TGCGCCAGCAGCATCGGGACTAGCGGGGGGCCTAGCTCCTACAATGAGCAGTTCTTC
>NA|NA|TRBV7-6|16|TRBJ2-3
CASSLGQSHGTDTQYF
TGTGCCAGCAGCTTAGGACAGTCCCACGGCACAGATACGCAGTATTTT
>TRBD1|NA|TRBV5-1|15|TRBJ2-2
CASSLGDRGSGELFF
TGCGCCAGCAGCTTGGGGGACAGGGGTTCCGGGGAGCTGTTTTTT
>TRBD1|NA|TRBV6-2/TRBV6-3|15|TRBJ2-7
CASSYPAGGAYEQYF
TGTGCCAGCAGTTACCCGGCAGGGGGCGCGTACGAGCAGTACTTC
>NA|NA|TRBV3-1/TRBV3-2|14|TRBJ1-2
CASSPLSHVDGYTF
TGTGCCAGCAGCCCCCTATCACATGTCGATGGCTACACCTTC
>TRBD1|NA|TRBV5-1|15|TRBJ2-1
CASGIGQGGHNEQFF
TGCGCCAGCGGAATCGGACAGGGTGGTCACAATGAGCAGTTCTTC
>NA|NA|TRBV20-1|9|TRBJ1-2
CSPLPGYTF
TGCAGTCCCCTCCCCGGCTACACCTTC
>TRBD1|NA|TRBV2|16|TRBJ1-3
CASSEGDRVTGNTIYF
TGTGCCAGCAGTGAAGGGGACAGGGTAACTGGAAACACCATATATTTT
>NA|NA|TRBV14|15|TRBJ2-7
CASSHFTENSYEQYF
TGTGCCAGCAGCCATTTCACAGAGAACTCCTACGAGCAGTACTTC
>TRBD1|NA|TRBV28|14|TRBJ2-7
CASGLGTGVYEQYF
TGTGCCAGCGGGCTGGGGACAGGGGTCTACGAGCAGTACTTC
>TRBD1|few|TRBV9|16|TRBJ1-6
CASSAKTGWENSPLHF
TGTGCCAGCAGCGCCAAGACAGGGTGGGAGAATTCACCCCTCCACTTT
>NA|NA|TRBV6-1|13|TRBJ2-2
CASSDVRAGELFF
TGTGCCAGCAGTGACGTCAGGGCCGGGGAGCTGTTTTTT